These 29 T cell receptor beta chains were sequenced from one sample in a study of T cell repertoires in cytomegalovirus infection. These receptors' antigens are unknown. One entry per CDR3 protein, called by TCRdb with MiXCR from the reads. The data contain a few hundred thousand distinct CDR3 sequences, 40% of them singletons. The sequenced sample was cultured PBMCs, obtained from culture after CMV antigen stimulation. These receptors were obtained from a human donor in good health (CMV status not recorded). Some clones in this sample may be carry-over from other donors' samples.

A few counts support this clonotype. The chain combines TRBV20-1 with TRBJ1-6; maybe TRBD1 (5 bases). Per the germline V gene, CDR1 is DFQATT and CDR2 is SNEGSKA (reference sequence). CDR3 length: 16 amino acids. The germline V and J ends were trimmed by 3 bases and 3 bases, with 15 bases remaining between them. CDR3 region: CSASPPREFYNSPLHF. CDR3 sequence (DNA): TGCAGTGCTAGCCCGCCCAGGGAATTCTATAATTCACCCCTCCACTTT.

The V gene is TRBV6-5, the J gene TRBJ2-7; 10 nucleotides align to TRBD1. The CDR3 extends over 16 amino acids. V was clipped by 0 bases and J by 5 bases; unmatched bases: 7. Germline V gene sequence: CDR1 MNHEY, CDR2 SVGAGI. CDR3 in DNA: TGTGCCAGCAGTTACTCCCCGGGACAGGGGATCGACGAGCAGTACTTC. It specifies CASSYSPGQGIDEQYF.

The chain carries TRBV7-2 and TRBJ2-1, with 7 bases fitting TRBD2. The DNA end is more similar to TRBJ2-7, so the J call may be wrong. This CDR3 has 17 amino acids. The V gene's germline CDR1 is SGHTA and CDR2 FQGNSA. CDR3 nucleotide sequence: TGTGCCAGCAGCCCCATAGGTACGGCTAGCGGCTACAATGAGCAGTACTTC. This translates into CASSPIGTASGYNEQYF.

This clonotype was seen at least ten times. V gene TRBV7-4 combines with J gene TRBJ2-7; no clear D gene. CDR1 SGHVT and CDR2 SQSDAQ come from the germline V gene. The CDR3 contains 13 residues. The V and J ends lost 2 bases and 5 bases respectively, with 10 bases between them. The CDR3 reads CASSLILGNEQYF. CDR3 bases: TGTGCCAGCAGCTTAATTCTCGGCAACGAGCAGTACTTC.

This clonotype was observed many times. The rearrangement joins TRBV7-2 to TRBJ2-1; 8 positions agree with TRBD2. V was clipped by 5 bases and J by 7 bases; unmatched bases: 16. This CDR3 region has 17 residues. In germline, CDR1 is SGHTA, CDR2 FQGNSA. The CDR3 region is CASSQALGGGRRNEQFF. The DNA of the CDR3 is TGTGCCAGCAGCCAAGCCCTCGGGGGCGGGAGGCGTAATGAGCAGTTCTTC.

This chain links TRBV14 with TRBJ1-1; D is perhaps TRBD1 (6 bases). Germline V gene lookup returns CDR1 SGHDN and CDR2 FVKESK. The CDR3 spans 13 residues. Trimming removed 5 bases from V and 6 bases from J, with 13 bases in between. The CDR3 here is CASSEVGQPEAFF. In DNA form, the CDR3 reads TGTGCCAGCAGCGAGGTAGGACAGCCTGAAGCTTTCTTT. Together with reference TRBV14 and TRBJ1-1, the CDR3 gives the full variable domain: EAGVTQFPSHSVIEKGQTVTLRCDPISGHDNLYWYRRVMGKEIKFLLHFVKESKQDESGMPNNRFLAERTGGTYSTLKVQPAELEDSGVYFCASSEVGQPEAFFGQGTRLTVV.

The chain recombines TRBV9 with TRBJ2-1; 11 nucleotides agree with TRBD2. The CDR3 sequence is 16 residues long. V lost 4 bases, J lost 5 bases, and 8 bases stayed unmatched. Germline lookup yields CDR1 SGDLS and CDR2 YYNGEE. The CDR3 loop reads CASSPRLAGLNNEQFF. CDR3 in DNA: TGTGCCAGCAGCCCTAGACTAGCGGGGCTGAACAATGAGCAGTTCTTC.

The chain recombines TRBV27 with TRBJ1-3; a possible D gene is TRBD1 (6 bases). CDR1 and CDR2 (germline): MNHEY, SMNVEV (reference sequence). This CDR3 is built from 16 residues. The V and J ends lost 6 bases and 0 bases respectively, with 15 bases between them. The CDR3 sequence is CASSPGAALSGNTIYF. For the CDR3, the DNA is TGTGCCAGCAGCCCGGGGGCGGCTCTCTCTGGAAACACCATATATTTT.

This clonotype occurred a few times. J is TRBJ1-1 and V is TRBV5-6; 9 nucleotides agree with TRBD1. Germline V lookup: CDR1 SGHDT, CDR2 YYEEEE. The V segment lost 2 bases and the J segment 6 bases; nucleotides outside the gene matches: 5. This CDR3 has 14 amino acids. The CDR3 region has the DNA TGTGCCAGCAGCTTCGACAGGGGGTTAGCTGAAGCTTTCTTT. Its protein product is CASSFDRGLAEAFF. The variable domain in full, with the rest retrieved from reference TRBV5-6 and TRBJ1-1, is DAGVTQSPTHLIKTRGQQVTLRCSPKSGHDTVSWYQQALGQGPQFIFQYYEEEERQRGNFPDRFSGHQFPNYSSELNVNALLLGDSALYLCASSFDRGLAEAFFGQGTRLTVV.

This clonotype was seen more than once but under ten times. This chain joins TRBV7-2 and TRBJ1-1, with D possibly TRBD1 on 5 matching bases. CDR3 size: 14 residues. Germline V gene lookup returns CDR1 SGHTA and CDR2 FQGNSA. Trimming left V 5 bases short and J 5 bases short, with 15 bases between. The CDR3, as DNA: TGTGCCAGCAGCCCCCATGGGGGTTATACTGAAGCTTTCTTT. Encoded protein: CASSPHGGYTEAFF.

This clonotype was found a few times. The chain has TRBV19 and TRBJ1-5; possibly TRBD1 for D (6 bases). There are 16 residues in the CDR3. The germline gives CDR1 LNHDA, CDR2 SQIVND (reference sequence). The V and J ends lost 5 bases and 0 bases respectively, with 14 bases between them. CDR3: CASSPGTMNSNQPQHF. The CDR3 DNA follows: TGTGCCAGTAGTCCCGGGACAATGAATAGCAATCAGCCCCAGCATTTT.

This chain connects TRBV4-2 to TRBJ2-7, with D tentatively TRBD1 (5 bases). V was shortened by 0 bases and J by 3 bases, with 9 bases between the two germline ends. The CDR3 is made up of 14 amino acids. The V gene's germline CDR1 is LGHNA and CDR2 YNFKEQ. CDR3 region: CASSQEGRNYEQYF. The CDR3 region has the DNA TGTGCCAGCAGCCAAGAGGGGCGGAACTACGAGCAGTACTTC.

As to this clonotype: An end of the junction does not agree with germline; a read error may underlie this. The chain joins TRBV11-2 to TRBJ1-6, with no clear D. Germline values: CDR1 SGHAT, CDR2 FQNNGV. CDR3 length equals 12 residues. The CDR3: CASSPYTSPLHF. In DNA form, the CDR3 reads TGTGCCAGCAGTCCCTATACTTCACCCCTCCACTTT. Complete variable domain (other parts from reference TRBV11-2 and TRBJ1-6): EAGVAQSPRYKIIEKRQSVAFWCNPISGHATLYWYQQILGQGPKLLIQFQNNGVVDDSQLPKDRFSAERLKGVDSTLKIQPAKLEDSAVYLCASSPYTSPLHFGNGTRLTVT.

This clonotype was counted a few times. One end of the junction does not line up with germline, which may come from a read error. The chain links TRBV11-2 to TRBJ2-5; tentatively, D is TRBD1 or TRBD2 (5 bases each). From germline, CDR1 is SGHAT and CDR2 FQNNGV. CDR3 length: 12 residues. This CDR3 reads CASSSRPGTSTF. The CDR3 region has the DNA TGTGCCAGCAGCTCAAGACCCGGGACCTCGACGTTC. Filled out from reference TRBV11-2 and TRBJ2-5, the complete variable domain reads EAGVAQSPRYKIIEKRQSVAFWCNPISGHATLYWYQQILGQGPKLLIQFQNNGVVDDSQLPKDRFSAERLKGVDSTLKIQPAKLEDSAVYLCASSSRPGTSTFGPGTRLLVL.

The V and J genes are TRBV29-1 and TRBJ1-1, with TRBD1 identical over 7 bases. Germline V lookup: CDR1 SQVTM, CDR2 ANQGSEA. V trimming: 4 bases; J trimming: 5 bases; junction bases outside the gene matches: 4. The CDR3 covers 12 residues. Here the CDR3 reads CSVAGGGTEAFF. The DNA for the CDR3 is TGCAGCGTTGCAGGGGGGGGGACTGAAGCTTTCTTT.

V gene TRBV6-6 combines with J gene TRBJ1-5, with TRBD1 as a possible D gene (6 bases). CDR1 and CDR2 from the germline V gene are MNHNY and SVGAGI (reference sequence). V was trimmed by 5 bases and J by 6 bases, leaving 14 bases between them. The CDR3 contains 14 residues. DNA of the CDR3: TGTGCCAGCAGTCCTACAGGGTTCCCTCAGCCCCAGCATTTT. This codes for CASSPTGFPQPQHF.

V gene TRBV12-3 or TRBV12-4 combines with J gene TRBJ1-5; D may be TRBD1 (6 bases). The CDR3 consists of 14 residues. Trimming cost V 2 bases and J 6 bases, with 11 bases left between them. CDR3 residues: CASSLPIQGQPQHF. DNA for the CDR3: TGTGCCAGCAGTTTACCGATACAGGGTCAGCCCCAGCATTTT.

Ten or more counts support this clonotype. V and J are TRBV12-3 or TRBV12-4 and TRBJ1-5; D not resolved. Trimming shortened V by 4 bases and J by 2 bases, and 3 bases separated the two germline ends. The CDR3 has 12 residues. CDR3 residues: CASSYGNQPQHF. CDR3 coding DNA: TGTGCCAGCAGTTACGGCAATCAGCCCCAGCATTTT.

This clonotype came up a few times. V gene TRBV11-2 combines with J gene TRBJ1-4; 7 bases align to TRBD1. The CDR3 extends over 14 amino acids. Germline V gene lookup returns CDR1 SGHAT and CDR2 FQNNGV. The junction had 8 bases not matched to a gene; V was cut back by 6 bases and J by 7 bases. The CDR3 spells CASRKPGQSEKLFF. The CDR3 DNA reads TGTGCCAGCAGGAAACCGGGACAGAGTGAAAAACTGTTTTTT. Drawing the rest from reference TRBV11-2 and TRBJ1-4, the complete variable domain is EAGVAQSPRYKIIEKRQSVAFWCNPISGHATLYWYQQILGQGPKLLIQFQNNGVVDDSQLPKDRFSAERLKGVDSTLKIQPAKLEDSAVYLCASRKPGQSEKLFFGSGTQLSVL.

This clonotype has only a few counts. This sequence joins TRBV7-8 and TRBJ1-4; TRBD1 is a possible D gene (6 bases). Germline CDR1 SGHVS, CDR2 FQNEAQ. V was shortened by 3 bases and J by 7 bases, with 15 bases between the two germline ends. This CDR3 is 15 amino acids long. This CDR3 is CASSFSGTSGEKLFF. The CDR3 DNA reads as TGTGCCAGCAGCTTCTCCGGGACATCGGGTGAAAAACTGTTTTTT.

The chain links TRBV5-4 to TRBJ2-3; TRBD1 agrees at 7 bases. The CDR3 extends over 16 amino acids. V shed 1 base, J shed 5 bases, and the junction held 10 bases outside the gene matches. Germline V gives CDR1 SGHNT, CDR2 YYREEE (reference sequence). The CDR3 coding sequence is TGTGCCAGCAGCTTGAGGCAGGGGGTGCCCAGAGATACGCAGTATTTT. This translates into CASSLRQGVPRDTQYF.

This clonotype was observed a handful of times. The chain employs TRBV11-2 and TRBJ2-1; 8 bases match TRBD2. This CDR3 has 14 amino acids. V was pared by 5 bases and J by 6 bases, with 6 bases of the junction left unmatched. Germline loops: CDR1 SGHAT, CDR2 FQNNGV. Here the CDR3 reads CASSRTLAGNEQFF. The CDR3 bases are TGTGCCAGCAGCCGCACCCTAGCGGGCAATGAGCAGTTCTTC.

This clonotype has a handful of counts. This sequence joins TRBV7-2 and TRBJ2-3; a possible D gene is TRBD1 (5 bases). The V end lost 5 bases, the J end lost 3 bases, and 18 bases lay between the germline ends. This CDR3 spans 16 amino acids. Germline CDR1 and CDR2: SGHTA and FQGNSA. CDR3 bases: TGTGCCAGCAGCCCATCCGGGTGGACACCAACAGATACGCAGTATTTT. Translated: CASSPSGWTPTDTQYF.

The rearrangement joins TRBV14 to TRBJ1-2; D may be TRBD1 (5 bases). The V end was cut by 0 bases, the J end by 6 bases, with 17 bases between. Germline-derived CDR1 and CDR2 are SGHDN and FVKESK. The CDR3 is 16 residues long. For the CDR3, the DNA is TGTGCCAGCAGCCAAGATCTGGAGGGGTTGATCCATGGCTACACCTTC. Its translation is CASSQDLEGLIHGYTF.

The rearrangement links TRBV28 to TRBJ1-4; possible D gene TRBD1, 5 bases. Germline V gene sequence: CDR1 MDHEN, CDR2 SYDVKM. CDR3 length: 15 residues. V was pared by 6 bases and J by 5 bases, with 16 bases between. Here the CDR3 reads CASRPAGTENEKLFF. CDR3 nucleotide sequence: TGTGCCAGCAGGCCCGCCGGGACCGAGAATGAAAAACTGTTTTTT. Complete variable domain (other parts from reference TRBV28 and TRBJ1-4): DVKVTQSSRYLVKRTGEKVFLECVQDMDHENMFWYRQDPGLGLRLIYFSYDVKMKEKGDIPEGYSVSREKKERFSLILESASTNQTSMYLCASRPAGTENEKLFFGSGTQLSVL.

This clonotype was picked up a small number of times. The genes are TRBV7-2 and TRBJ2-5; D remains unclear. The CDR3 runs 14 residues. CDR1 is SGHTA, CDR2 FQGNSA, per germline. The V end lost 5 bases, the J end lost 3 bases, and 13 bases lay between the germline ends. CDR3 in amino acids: CASSPDGSKETQYF. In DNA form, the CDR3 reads TGTGCCAGCAGCCCCGACGGTAGTAAAGAGACCCAGTACTTC.

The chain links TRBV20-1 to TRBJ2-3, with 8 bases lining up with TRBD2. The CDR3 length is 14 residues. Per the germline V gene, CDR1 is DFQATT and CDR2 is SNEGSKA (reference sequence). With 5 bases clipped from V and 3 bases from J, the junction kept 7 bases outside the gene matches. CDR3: CSAPAGVGTDTQYF. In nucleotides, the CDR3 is TGCAGTGCTCCAGCGGGAGTAGGGACAGATACGCAGTATTTT.

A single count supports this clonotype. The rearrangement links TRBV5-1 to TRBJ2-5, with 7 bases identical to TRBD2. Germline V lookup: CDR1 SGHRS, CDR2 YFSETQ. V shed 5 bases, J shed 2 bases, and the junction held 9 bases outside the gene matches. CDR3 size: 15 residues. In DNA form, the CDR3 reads TGCGCCAGCAGTTCCCAATGGGGGGGACAAGAGACCCAGTACTTC. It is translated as CASSSQWGGQETQYF.

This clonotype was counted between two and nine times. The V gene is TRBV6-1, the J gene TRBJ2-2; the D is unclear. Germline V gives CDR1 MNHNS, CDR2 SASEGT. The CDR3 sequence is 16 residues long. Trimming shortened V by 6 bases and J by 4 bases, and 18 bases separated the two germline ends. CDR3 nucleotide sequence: TGTGCCAGCAGCCCTCATCATCCGGACGGCACCGGGGAGCTGTTTTTT. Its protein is CASSPHHPDGTGELFF.